This T cell receptor (beta chain) is drawn from a study of blood T cell repertoires in COVID-19. Study details: Some COVID-19 samples were acute and others convalescent; all came from the United States, Italy and Spain. The cDNA or gDNA used as material had been derived from T cells, B-cell-depleted T cells, or PBMCs.

Trimming took off 3 bases at V and 3 bases at J, with 7 bases between the two ends. The CDR3 runs 12 residues. Per the germline V gene, CDR1 is GTSNPN and CDR2 is SVGIG (reference sequence). Original processing methods: Amplification from reference gene primers served as the basis for estimated nucleated cell counts. The method was immunoSEQ multiplex PCR; TCRdb's version includes in-frame clones alone and lacks a portion of them. D and trimming come from the DNA, and the V and J calls and clone size come from that table. In the table there are around 39,000 clones, 65% to 90% of which are singletons.

The chain combines TRBV30 with TRBJ2-3; D might be TRBD1 (5 bases). The sequence was collected from a middle-aged man with active COVID-19. Sequenced: peripheral blood. In nucleotides, the CDR3 is TGTGCCTGGAGCAGGGTTACAGATACGCAGTATTTT. Its translation: CAWSRVTDTQYF.